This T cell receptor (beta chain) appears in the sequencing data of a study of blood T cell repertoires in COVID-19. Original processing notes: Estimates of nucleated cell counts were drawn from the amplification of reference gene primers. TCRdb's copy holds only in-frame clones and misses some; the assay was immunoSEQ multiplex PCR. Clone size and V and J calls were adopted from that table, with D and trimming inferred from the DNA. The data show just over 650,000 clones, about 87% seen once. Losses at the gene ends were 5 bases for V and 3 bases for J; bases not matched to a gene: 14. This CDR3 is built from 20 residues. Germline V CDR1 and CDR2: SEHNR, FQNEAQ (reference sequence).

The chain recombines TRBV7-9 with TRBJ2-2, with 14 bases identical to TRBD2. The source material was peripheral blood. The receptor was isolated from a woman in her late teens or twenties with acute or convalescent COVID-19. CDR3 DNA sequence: TGTGCCAGCAGCATATTACCGGGACTAGCGGGGGCGGAAGACACCGGGGAGCTGTTTTTT. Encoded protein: CASSILPGLAGAEDTGELFF.